This passage covers 14 T cell receptor beta chains from one sample sequenced in a study of T cell responses to AZD1222 COVID-19 vaccine. The data were produced by immunoSEQ multiplex PCR, yet TCRdb's version contains in-frame clones alone and is incomplete. Of 250,000 to 300,000 clones in the sample, around 92% were seen once. Sample: peripheral blood, taken 28 days after the second AZD1222 dose. These receptor sequences come from an adult who received the AZD1222 COVID-19 vaccine.

The chain carries TRBV7-2 and TRBJ2-1; 7 nucleotides agree with TRBD2. After removal of 3 bases from V and 9 bases from J, the junction contained 8 bases not matched to a gene. CDR3 length: 14 amino acids. Germline CDR1 SGHTA, CDR2 FQGNSA. CDR3 sequence: CASSFHRRESEQFF. CDR3 nucleotides: TGTGCCAGCAGCTTCCACAGGCGGGAGAGTGAGCAGTTCTTC.

This chain uses TRBV24-1 with TRBJ2-2, with D possibly TRBD2 on 6 matching bases. This CDR3 is built from 16 residues. Germline assignment: CDR1 KGHDR and CDR2 SFDVKD. V was cut by 0 bases and J by 5 bases, with 12 bases left in between. In DNA, the CDR3 is TGTGCCACCAGTGATTTGTGGAGGGCGGGGACCGGGGAGCTGTTTTTT. Its protein is CATSDLWRAGTGELFF.

About this clone itself: Other DNA sequences in this specimen translate into the identical CDR3. The CDR3 DNA is TGTGCCAGCAGCGTTAACACCGGGGAGCTGTTTTTT. This codes for CASSVNTGELFF. The V and J genes are TRBV9 and TRBJ2-2; D gene unclear. Germline values: CDR1 SGDLS, CDR2 YYNGEE. This CDR3 spans 12 amino acids. V was trimmed by 2 bases and J by 2 bases, leaving 1 base between them. The whole variable domain, remainder taken from reference TRBV9 and TRBJ2-2, is DSGVTQTPKHLITATGQRVTLRCSPRSGDLSVYWYQQSLDQGLQFLIQYYNGEERAKGNILERFSAQQFPDLHSELNLSSLELGDSALYFCASSVNTGELFFGEGSRLTVL.

This sequence joins TRBV6-5 and TRBJ2-2; 8 nucleotides agree with TRBD1. The CDR3 sequence is 15 residues long. Per germline, CDR1 MNHEY and CDR2 SVGAGI. Losses at the gene ends were 0 bases for V and 6 bases for J; bases not matched to a gene: 3. This CDR3 is CASSYSLTGAGELFF. The CDR3 region has the DNA TGTGCCAGCAGTTACTCCTTGACAGGGGCCGGGGAGCTGTTTTTT.

This clone was recorded once. The chain combines TRBV19 with TRBJ1-5; TRBD1 agrees at 8 bases. CDR1 and CDR2 (germline): LNHDA, SQIVND (reference sequence). This CDR3 has 13 amino acids. V was clipped by 7 bases and J by 4 bases; unmatched bases: 3. The CDR3: CASTGTGNQPQHF. As DNA, the CDR3 is TGTGCCAGTACCGGGACAGGAAATCAGCCCCAGCATTTT.

V usage is TRBV20-1 and J usage is TRBJ1-4; maybe TRBD1 (5 bases). The CDR3 sequence is 13 residues long. Germline CDR1 is DFQATT and CDR2 is SNEGSKA (reference sequence). V lost 3 bases to trimming and J lost 4 bases, with 9 bases between them. The CDR3 bases are TGCAGTGCTAGTCAGGGAGTTAATGAAAAACTGTTTTTT. Its protein is CSASQGVNEKLFF.

The chain links TRBV21-1 to TRBJ2-3; the table's D call of TRBD2 was not tested on the DNA. TRBV21-1 is annotated as a pseudogene. This CDR3 spans 21 amino acids. The CDR3 loop is CASSKGYLRTSGAESTDTQYF. The CDR3 DNA reads as TGTGCCAGCAGCAAAGGTTATCTGAGGACTAGCGGGGCCGAAAGCACAGATACGCAGTATTTT.

The V gene is TRBV2, the J gene TRBJ2-1, with 7 nucleotides matching TRBD1. The CDR3 has 15 residues. Germline CDR1 is SNHLY and CDR2 is FYNNEI. Losses at the gene ends were 5 bases for V and 0 bases for J; bases not matched to a gene: 4. The CDR3 nucleotides read TGTGCCAGCAGTCGACAGGGAACCTCCTACAATGAGCAGTTCTTC. This codes for CASSRQGTSYNEQFF.

J is TRBJ2-7 and V is TRBV6-5, with D uncertain. The CDR3 sequence is 15 residues long. Germline V gene sequence: CDR1 MNHEY, CDR2 SVGAGI. The V gene lost 6 bases and the J gene lost 0 bases, with 15 bases spanning the gap. CDR3 sequence (DNA): TGTGCCAGCAGCCTGAACCGAAGGGCCTCCTACGAGCAGTACTTC. The encoded protein is CASSLNRRASYEQYF.

J is TRBJ1-5 and V is TRBV23-1; D unresolved. Being an ORF, TRBV23-1 has a function that is uncertain. Deletions cut 4 bases from V and 1 base from J, with 14 bases between. CDR3 length equals 16 residues. CDR3 loop: CASSPSPEMSNQPQHF. The CDR3 DNA sequence: TGCGCCAGCAGTCCCTCCCCCGAGATGAGCAATCAGCCCCAGCATTTT.

This clone was counted a single time. The rearrangement joins TRBV11-2 to TRBJ2-7; 10 bases are shared with TRBD2. This CDR3 is built from 14 residues. CDR1 is SGHAT and CDR2 is FQNNGV in the germline V gene. The ends lost 6 bases at V and 7 bases at J; junction bases unmatched: 9. Here the CDR3 DNA reads TGTGCCAGCAGTGAAGCGGGAGGGACGGGGGAGCAGTACTTC. It yields the protein CASSEAGGTGEQYF.

The V and J genes are TRBV4-1 and TRBJ1-3, with D uncertain. The CDR3 extends over 15 amino acids. V was trimmed by 1 base and J by 3 bases, leaving 10 bases between them. Germline V gives CDR1 MGHRA, CDR2 YSYEKL. The DNA for the CDR3 is TGCGCCAGCAGCCAAGTTGTGAGGATTGGAAACACCATATATTTT. Residues: CASSQVVRIGNTIYF.

The rearrangement uses TRBV11-2 and TRBJ1-1; D is perhaps TRBD1 (6 bases). Per germline, CDR1 SGHAT and CDR2 FQNNGV. The CDR3 contains 15 residues. Trimming left V 6 bases short and J 6 bases short, with 20 bases between. The CDR3 DNA reads TGTGCCAGCAGTCACGTCCCCACAGGGCTGGCTGAAGCTTTCTTT. This translates into CASSHVPTGLAEAFF.

This clone was counted only a few times. The J gene is TRBJ2-7, the V gene TRBV6-5; TRBD2 matches 7 bases. The length of the CDR3 is 12 residues. Germline CDR1 and CDR2: MNHEY and SVGAGI. V lost 11 bases to trimming and J lost 0 bases; unmatched junction nucleotides: 4. CDR3: CAARGDSYEQYF. Written as DNA, the CDR3 is TGTGCCGCCCGGGGGGACTCCTACGAGCAGTACTTC.